This T cell receptor beta chain emerged from a study of T cells after yellow fever vaccination. Study outcomes and limitations: The booster response re-showed most primary clones: more than 95% CD4, more than 80% CD8. There was a possibility that FACS-sorted repertoires contained abundant clonotypes contaminating from the bulk population. The secondary response was weaker, and its peak arrived faster, on day 5 versus 15. Clonotypes appearing in both CD4 and CD8 compartments existed, and their share was small.

This CDR3 has 10 amino acids. Trimming removed 4 bases at V and 9 bases at J, with 9 bases between. CDR1 SQVTM and CDR2 ANQGSEA come from the germline V gene. In its sample, this clonotype was seen many times. Antigen unknown. TCRdb re-analysed the 5' RACE reads in MiXCR, keeping a single row per CDR3 protein. The sample consists of some 320,000 distinct CDR3 sequences, less than 9.5% of them appearing once. The TCR comes from a young man who received the YFV17D yellow fever vaccine. Sequenced material: CD4+ T cells sorted from PBMCs, taken 5 days after the yellow fever booster vaccination. The genes are TRBV29-1 and TRBJ1-1, with no clear D. The CDR3 sequence: CSVGEGKAFF. Written as DNA, the CDR3 is TGCAGCGTTGGAGAAGGGAAAGCTTTCTTT.